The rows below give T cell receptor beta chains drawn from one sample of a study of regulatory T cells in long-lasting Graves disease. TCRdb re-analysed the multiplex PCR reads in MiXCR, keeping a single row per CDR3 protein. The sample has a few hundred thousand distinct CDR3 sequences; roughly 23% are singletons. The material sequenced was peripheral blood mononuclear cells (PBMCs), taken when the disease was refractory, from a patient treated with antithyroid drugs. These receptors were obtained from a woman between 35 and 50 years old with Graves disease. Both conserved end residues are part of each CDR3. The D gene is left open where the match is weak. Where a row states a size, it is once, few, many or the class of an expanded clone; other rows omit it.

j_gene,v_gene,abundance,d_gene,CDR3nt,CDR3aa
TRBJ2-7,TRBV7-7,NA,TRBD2,TGTGCTAGCAGGCCGCTAGCGGGAGGGCCTTACGAGCAGTACTTC,CASRPLAGGPYEQYF
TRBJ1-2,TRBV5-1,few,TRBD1,TGCGCCAGCAGCAAGGGACAGGACAATGGCTACACCTTC,CASSKGQDNGYTF
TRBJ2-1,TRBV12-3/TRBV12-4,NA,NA,TGTGCCAGCAGGATGGACTCGTTTCGGGAGCAGTTCTTC,CASRMDSFREQFF
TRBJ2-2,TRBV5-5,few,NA,TGTGCCAGCAGCTTGAGTCTCTTGGCCGGGGAGCTGTTTTTT,CASSLSLLAGELFF
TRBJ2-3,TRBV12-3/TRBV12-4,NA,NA,TGTGCCAGCAGTTCCCCGAATTCAGATACGCAGTATTTT,CASSSPNSDTQYF
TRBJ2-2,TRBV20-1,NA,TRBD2,TGCAGTGCGCAGCGGGAGGGAGACACCGGGGAGCTGTTTTTT,CSAQREGDTGELFF
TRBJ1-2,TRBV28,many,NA,TGTGCCAGCATCCAACGCGCCCTCGGGGACTATGGCTACACCTTC,CASIQRALGDYGYTF
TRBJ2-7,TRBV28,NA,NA,TGTGCCGGCAGTCGTCCTCCCGGGGGCGAGCAGTACTTC,CAGSRPPGGEQYF
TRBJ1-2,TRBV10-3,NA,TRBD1,TGTGCCATCAGCCGGACAGGGGATGGCTACACCTTC,CAISRTGDGYTF
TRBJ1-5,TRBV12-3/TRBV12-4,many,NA,TGTGCCAGCAGTTTAAACGGGGGGCTGAGCAATCAGCCCCAGCATTTT,CASSLNGGLSNQPQHF
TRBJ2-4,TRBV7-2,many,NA,TGTGCCAGCAGCTTATACCAGGGGGCCAAAAACATTCAGTACTTC,CASSLYQGAKNIQYF
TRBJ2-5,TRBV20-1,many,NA,TGCAGTGCATTTAGGGAGACCCAGTACTTC,CSAFRETQYF
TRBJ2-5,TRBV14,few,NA,TGTGCCAGCAAAATGAAGGATCAAGAGACCCAGTACTTC,CASKMKDQETQYF
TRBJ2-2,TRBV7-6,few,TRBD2,TGTGCCAGCAGCAGGGAGGGCCCAACCGGGGAGCTGTTTTTT,CASSREGPTGELFF
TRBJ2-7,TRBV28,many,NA,TGTGCCAGCACTCCCTCAGGTGGCTACGAGCAGTACTTC,CASTPSGGYEQYF
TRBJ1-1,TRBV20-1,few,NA,TGCAGTGCTAGGGGTTTTAAGGGTTACACTGAAGCTTTCTTT,CSARGFKGYTEAFF
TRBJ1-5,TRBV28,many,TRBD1,TGTGCCAGCAGCAGGACAGGGGAACAGCCCCAGCATTTT,CASSRTGEQPQHF
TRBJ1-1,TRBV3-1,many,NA,TGTGCCAGCAGCCAAGAGTATGGGCCTGAAGCTTTCTTT,CASSQEYGPEAFF
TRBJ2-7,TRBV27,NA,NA,TGTGCCAGCAGCCCATACCGGGACCTTTTTACTGAGCAGTACTTC,CASSPYRDLFTEQYF
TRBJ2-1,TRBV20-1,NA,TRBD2,TGCAGTGCTAGGGCCGGACTAGCGGGAGGTTACTCCTACAATGAGCAGTTCTTC,CSARAGLAGGYSYNEQFF